The T cell receptor beta chain under discussion was sequenced for a study of T cell responses to AZD1222 COVID-19 vaccine. Clones were read by immunoSEQ multiplex PCR, and TCRdb kept only the in-frame ones, dropping some. The sample includes more than 90,000 clones, approximately 90% of them seen just once. Study findings and constraints: Of spike-specific TCRs, nearly half reportedly target regions left unmutated in variants. The study found vaccine-associated CD4 TCRs spanning spike, dominant at 160-218 and 743-854.

The germline gives CDR1 KGHSH, CDR2 LQKENI. This CDR3 is 15 amino acids long. V lost 6 bases and J 5 bases, leaving 16 bases between the germline ends. A note on this clone: No antigen is known for it.

The chain has TRBV18 and TRBJ1-4, with TRBD1 as a possible D gene (5 bases). Sequencing used peripheral blood, obtained 28 days after the second AZD1222 dose. The source is an adult who received the AZD1222 COVID-19 vaccine. The CDR3 reads CASSRVPGRNEKLFF. The CDR3 DNA follows: TGTGCCAGCTCCCGCGTCCCGGGACGCAATGAAAAACTGTTTTTT.